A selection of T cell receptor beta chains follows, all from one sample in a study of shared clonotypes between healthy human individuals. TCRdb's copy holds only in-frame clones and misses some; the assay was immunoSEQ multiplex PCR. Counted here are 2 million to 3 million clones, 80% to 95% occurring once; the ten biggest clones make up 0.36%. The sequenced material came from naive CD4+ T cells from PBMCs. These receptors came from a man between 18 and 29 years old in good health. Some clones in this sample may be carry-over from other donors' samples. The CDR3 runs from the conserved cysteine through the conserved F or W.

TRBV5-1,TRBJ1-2,CASSLDWRGVGYTF
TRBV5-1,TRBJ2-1,CASSFPHNEQFF
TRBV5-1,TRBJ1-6,CASSLSWGNSPLHF
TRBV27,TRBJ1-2,CASSPGPGLYGYTF
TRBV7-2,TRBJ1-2,CARREGDNYGYTF
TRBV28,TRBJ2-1,CASSPGGRFNEQFF
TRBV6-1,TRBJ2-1,CASIGREGFGEQFF
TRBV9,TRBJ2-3,CASSVAGREYTQYF
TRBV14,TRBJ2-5,CASSQLDGWTQYF
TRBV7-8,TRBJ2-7,CASSLALPGYEQYF
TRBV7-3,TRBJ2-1,CASSPRLLVRGEQFF
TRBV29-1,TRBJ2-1,CSVTDGSSYNEQFF
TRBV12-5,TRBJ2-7,CASGFSMLRVSYEQYF
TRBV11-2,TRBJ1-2,CASSTFRTGNYGYTF
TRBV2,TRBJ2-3,CASSADRSTDTQYF
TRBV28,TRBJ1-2,CASSREVEGYTF
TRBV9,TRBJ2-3,CATGRGGTDTQYF
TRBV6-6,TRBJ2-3,CASSYFMRTDTQYF
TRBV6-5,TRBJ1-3,CASSPDRGRGNTIYF
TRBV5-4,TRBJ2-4,CASSLLAEKNIQYF
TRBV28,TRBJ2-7,CASSSFPGGEYEQYF
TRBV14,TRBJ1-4,CASSQGTATNEKLFF
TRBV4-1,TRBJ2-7,CASSQESPGVPEQYF
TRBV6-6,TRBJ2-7,CASSKSGSYEQYF
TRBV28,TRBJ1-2,CASSSPGQGVGYTF
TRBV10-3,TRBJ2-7,CAISEGGGRPPYEQYF
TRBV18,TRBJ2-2,CASSPPGGYTGELFF
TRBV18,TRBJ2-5,CASSPAPGLAGQETQYF
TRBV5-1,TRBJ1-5,CASSFGTHQPQHF
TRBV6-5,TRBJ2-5,CASRKGQGQETQYF
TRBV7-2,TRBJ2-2,CASSRFRPGGSGAPGELFF
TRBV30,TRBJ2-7,CAWSYKYEQYF
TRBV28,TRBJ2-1,CASSPPGGGLAGVGSYNEQFF